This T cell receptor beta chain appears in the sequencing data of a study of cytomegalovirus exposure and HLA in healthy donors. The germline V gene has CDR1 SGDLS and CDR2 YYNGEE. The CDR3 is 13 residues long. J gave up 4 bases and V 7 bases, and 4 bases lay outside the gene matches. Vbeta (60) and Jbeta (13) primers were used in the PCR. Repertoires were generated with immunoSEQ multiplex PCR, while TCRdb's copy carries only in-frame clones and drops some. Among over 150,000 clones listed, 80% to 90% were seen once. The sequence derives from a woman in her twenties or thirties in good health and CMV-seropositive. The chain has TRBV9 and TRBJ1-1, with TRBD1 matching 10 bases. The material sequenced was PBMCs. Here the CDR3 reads CASGDRGPTEAFF. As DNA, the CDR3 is TGTGCCAGCGGTGACAGGGGGCCCACTGAAGCTTTCTTT.